These T cell receptor beta chains were read from a single sample in a study of T cell changes during pregnancy in multiple sclerosis. Data came from immunoSEQ multiplex PCR; TCRdb stores just in-frame clones and leaves some out. This sample has around 92,000 clones, with 80% to 95% found just once. Here the sequenced sample was peripheral blood, taken after pregnancy. These receptors were taken from a female donor with multiple sclerosis, enrolled in a pregnancy study. CDR3s leave out the opening cysteine and the closing phenylalanine or tryptophan.

J,V,CDR3
TRBJ2-3,TRBV13,ASSFGRQGRTDTQY
TRBJ1-5,TRBV30,AWSSPGHSNQPQH
TRBJ1-1,TRBV19,ASSTQGGGLSF
TRBJ1-2,TRBV19,ATKNRLYGYT
TRBJ2-6,TRBV7-9,ASSSQVSLSGANVLT
TRBJ2-7,TRBV27,ASSPQSTGTLGFEQY
TRBJ2-1,TRBV19,ASSTPGQNYNEQF
TRBJ2-3,TRBV7-3,ASSPSGVADTQY
TRBJ2-7,TRBV5-4,ASSSVALQALGGEQY
TRBJ2-7,TRBV10-3,AISGTEAYEQY
TRBJ2-2,TRBV7-9,ASNDPGVSGELF
TRBJ1-2,TRBV5-4,ASRPGSANGYT
TRBJ1-2,TRBV5-4,ASSLEASPYGYT
TRBJ1-5,TRBV27,ASSLSASQPQH
TRBJ2-1,TRBV5-8,ASSRGSLAGVYNEQF
TRBJ1-2,TRBV6-6,ASTVQGLGGYT
TRBJ2-5,TRBV28,ASKIRGEETQY
TRBJ1-2,TRBV12-5,ASGLAISGVST
TRBJ2-7,TRBV5-4,ASSLDMSYEQY
TRBJ2-3,TRBV7-6,ASSLPTSGRPGADTQY